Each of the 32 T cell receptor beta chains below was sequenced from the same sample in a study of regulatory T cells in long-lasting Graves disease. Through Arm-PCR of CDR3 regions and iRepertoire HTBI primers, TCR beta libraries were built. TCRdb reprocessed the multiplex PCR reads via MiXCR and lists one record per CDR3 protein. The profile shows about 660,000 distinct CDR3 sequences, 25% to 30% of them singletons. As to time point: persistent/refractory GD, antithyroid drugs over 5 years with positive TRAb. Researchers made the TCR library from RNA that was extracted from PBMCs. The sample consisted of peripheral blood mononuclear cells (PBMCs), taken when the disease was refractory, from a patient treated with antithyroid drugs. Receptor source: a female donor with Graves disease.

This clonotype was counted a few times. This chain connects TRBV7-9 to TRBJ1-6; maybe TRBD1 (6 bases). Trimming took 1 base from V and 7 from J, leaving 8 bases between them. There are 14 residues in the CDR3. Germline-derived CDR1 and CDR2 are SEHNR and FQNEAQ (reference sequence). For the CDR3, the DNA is TGTGCCAGCAGCTTAGTGGACAGCAATTCACCCCTCCACTTT. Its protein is CASSLVDSNSPLHF.

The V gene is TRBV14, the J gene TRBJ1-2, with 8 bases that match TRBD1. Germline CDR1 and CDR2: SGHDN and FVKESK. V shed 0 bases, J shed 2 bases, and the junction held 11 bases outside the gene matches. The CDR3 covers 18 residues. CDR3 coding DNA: TGTGCCAGCAGCCAAGATTTTGCGACAGGGGTCCGAAACTATGGCTACACCTTC. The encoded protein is CASSQDFATGVRNYGYTF. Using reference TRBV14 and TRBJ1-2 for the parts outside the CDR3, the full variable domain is EAGVTQFPSHSVIEKGQTVTLRCDPISGHDNLYWYRRVMGKEIKFLLHFVKESKQDESGMPNNRFLAERTGGTYSTLKVQPAELEDSGVYFCASSQDFATGVRNYGYTFGSGTRLTVV.

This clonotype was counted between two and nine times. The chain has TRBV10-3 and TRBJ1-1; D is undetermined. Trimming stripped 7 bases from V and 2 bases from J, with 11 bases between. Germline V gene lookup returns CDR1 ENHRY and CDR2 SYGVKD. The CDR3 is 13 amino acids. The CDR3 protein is CAIKEIANTEAFF. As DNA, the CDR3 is TGTGCCATCAAAGAAATAGCAAACACTGAAGCTTTCTTT.

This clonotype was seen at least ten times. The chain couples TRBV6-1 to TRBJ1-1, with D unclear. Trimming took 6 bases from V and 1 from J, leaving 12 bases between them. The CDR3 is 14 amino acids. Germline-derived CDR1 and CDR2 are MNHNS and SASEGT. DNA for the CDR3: TGTGCCAGCAGAAAAGGACCGAAGAACACTGAAGCTTTCTTT. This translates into CASRKGPKNTEAFF.

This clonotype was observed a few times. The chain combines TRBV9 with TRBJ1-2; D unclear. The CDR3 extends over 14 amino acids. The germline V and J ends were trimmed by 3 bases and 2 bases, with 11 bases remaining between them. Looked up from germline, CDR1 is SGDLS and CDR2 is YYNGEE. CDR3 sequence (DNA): TGTGCCAGCAGCGCAAGATGGGCAAACTATGGCTACACCTTC. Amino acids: CASSARWANYGYTF. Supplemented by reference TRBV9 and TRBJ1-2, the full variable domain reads DSGVTQTPKHLITATGQRVTLRCSPRSGDLSVYWYQQSLDQGLQFLIQYYNGEERAKGNILERFSAQQFPDLHSELNLSSLELGDSALYFCASSARWANYGYTFGSGTRLTVV.

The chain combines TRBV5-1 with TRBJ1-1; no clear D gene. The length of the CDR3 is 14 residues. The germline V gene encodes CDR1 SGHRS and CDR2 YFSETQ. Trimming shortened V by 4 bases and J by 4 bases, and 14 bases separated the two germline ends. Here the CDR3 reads CASSRAGVLTEAFF. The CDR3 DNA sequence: TGCGCCAGCAGCCGAGCGGGCGTTCTCACTGAAGCTTTCTTT.

The CDR3 region is CASSTGDGTYEQYF. The DNA of the CDR3 is TGTGCCAGCAGTACAGGAGACGGGACCTACGAGCAGTACTTC. This sequence joins TRBV6-4 and TRBJ2-4; D possibly uses TRBD1 or TRBD2 (5 bases each). The J call may be mistaken, given a closer DNA end match to TRBJ2-7. The CDR3 totals 14 residues. The germline gives CDR1 MRHNA, CDR2 SNTAGT.

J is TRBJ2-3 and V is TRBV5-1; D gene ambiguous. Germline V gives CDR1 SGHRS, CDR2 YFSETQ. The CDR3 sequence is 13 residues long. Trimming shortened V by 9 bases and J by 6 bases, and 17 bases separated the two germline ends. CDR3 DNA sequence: TGCGCCACCAAAGTCGCTAGTGGGGATACGCAGTATTTT. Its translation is CATKVASGDTQYF.

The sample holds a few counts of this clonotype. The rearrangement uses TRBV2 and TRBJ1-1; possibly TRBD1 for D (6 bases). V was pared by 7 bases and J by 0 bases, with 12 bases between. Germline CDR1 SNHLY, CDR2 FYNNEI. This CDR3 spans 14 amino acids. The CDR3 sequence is CASKGDTLNTEAFF. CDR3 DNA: TGTGCCAGCAAAGGGGACACCCTGAACACTGAAGCTTTCTTT.

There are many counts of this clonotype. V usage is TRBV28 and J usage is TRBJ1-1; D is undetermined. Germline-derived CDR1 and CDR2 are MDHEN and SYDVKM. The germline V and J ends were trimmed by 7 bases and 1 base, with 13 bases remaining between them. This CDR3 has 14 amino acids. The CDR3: CASTSLGRNTEAFF. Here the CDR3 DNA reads TGTGCCAGCACCTCGCTTGGGAGGAACACTGAAGCTTTCTTT.

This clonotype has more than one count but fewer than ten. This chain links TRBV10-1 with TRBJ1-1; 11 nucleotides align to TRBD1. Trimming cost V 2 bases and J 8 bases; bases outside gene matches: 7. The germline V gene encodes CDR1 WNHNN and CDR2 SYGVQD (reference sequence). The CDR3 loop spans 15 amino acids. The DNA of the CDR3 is TGCGCCAGCAGTGAGCAAGGACAGGGGGCGTTGGAAGCTTTCTTT. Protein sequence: CASSEQGQGALEAFF.

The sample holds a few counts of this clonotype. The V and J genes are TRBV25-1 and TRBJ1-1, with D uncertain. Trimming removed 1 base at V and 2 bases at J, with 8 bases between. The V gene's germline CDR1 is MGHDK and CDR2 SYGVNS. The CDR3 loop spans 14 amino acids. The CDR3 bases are TGTGCCAGCAGTGAATTTTCAGGTAACACTGAAGCTTTCTTT. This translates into CASSEFSGNTEAFF.

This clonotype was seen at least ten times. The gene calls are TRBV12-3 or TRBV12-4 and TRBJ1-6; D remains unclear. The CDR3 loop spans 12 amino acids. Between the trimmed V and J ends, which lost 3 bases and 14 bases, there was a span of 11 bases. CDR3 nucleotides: TGTGCCAGCAGTTTGCGGGGTCGATCCCTCCACTTT. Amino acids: CASSLRGRSLHF.

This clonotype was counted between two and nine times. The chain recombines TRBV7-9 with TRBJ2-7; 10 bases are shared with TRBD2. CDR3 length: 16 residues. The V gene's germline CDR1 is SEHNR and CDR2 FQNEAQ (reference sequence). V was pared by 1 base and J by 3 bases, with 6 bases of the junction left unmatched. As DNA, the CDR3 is TGTGCCAGCAGCTTAGTGGTCGCTAGCGGGAGCTACGAGCAGTACTTC. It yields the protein CASSLVVASGSYEQYF. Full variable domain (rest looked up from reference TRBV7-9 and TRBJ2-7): DTGVSQNPRHKITKRGQNVTFRCDPISEHNRLYWYRQTLGQGPEFLTYFQNEAQLEKSRLLSDRFSAERPKGSFSTLEIQRTEQGDSAMYLCASSLVVASGSYEQYFGPGTRLTVT.

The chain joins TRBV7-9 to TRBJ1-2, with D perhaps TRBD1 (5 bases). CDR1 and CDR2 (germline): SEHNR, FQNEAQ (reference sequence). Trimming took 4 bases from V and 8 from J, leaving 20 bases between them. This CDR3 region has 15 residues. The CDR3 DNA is TGTGCCAGCAGCTCGTCAGACCGGGGCTCGAAAGGCTACACCTTC. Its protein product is CASSSSDRGSKGYTF.

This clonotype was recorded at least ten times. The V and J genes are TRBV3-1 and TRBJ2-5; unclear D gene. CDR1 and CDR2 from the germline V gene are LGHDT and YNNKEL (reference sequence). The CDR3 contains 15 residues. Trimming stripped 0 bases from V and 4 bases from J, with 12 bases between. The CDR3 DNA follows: TGTGCCAGCAGCCAAGAGAGGTCATCCGCAGAGACCCAGTACTTC. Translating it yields CASSQERSSAETQYF.

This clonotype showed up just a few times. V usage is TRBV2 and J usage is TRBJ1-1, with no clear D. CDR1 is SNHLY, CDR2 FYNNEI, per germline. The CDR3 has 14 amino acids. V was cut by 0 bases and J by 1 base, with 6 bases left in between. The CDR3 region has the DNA TGTGCCAGCAGTGAAGCGCTGGGGAACACTGAAGCTTTCTTT. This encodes CASSEALGNTEAFF. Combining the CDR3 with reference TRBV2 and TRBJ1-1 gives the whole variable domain EPEVTQTPSHQVTQMGQEVILRCVPISNHLYFYWYRQILGQKVEFLVSFYNNEISEKSEIFDDQFSVERPDGSNFTLKIRSTKLEDSAMYFCASSEALGNTEAFFGQGTRLTVV.

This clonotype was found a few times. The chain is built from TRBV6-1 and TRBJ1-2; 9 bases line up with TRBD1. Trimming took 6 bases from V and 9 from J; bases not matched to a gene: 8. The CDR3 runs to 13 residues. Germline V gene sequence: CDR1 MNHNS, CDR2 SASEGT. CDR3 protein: CASRRDRVNRYTF. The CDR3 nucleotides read TGTGCCAGCAGGCGGGACAGGGTGAATCGCTACACCTTC.

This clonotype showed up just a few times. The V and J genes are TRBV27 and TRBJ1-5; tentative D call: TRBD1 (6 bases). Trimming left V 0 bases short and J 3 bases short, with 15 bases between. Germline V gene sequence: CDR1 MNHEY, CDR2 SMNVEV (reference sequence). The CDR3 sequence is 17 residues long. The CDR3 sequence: CASSLSQGPIINQPQHF. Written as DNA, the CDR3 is TGTGCCAGCAGTTTATCCCAGGGGCCAATCATCAATCAGCCCCAGCATTTT.

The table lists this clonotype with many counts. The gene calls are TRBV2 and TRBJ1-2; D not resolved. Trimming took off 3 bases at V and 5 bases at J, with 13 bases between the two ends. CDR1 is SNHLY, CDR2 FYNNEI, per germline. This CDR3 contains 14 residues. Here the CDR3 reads CASSDSKPLYGYTF. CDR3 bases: TGTGCCAGCAGTGATTCTAAGCCCCTTTATGGCTACACCTTC.

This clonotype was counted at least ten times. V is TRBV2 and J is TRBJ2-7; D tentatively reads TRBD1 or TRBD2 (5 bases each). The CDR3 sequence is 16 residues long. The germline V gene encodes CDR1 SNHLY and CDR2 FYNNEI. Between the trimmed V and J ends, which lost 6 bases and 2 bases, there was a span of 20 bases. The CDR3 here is CASSAIGTHLTYEQYF. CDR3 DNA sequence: TGTGCCAGCAGCGCAATAGGGACCCACCTTACCTACGAGCAGTACTTC.

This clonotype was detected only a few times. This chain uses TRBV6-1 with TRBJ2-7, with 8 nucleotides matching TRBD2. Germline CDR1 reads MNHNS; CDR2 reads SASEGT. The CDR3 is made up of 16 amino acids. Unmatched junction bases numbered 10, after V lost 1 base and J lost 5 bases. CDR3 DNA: TGTGCCAGCAGTGAAGGGACCGGGACTAGACGCGACGAGCAGTACTTC. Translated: CASSEGTGTRRDEQYF.

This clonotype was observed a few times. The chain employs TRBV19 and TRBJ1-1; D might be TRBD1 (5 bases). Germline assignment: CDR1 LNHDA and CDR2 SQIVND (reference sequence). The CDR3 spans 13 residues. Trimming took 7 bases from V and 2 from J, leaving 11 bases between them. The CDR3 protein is CASIQGRNTEAFF. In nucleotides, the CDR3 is TGTGCCAGTATCCAGGGTAGAAACACTGAAGCTTTCTTT.

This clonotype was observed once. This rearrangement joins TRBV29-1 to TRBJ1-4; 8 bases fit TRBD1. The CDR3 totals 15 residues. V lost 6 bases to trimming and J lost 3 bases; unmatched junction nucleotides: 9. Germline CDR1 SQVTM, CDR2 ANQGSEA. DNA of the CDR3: TGCAGCGTCCGAAAAGGGACAGGACCTAATGAAAAACTGTTTTTT. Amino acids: CSVRKGTGPNEKLFF.

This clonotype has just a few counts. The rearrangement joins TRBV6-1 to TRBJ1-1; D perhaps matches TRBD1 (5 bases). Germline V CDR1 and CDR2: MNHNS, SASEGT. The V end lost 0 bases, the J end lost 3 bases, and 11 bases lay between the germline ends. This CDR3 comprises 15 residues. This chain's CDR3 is CASSEAQGLYTEAFF. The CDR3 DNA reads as TGTGCCAGCAGTGAAGCGCAGGGCCTATACACTGAAGCTTTCTTT.

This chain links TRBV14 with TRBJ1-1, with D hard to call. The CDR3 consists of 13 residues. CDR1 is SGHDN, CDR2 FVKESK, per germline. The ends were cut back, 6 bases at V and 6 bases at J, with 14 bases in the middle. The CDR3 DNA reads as TGTGCCAGCAGTCGCAGCCCGACCGCTGAAGCTTTCTTT. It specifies CASSRSPTAEAFF.

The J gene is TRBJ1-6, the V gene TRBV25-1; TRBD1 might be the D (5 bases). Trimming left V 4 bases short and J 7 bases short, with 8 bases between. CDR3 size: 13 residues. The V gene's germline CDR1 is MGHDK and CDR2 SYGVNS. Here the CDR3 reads CASSGGRNSPLHF. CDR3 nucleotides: TGTGCCAGCAGTGGGGGACGCAATTCACCCCTCCACTTT.

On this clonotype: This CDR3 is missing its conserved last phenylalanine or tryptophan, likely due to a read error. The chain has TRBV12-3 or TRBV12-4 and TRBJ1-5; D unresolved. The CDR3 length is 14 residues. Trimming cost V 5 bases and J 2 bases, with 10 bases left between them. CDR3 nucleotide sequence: TGTGCCAGCAGTCGTCGGACGGGCAATCAGCCCCAGCATTCT. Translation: CASSRRTGNQPQHS.

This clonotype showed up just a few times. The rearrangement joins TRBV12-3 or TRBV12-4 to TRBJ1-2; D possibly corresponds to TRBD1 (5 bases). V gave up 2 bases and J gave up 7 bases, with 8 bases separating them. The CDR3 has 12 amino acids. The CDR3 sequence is CASSLRRVGYTF. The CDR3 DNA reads TGTGCCAGCAGTTTACGCAGGGTTGGCTACACCTTC.

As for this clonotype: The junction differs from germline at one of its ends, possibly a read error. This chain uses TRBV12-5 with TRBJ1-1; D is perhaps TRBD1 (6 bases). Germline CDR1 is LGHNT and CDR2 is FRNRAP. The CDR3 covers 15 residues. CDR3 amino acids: CASGLEGHPNAEAFF. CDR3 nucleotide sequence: TGTGCTAGTGGTTTAGAGGGACACCCGAACGCTGAAGCTTTCTTT. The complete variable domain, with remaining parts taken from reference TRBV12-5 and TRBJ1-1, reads DARVTQTPRHKVTEMGQEVTMRCQPILGHNTVFWYRQTMMQGLELLAYFRNRAPLDDSGMPKDRFSAEMPDATLATLKIQPSEPRDSAVYFCASGLEGHPNAEAFFGQGTRLTVV.

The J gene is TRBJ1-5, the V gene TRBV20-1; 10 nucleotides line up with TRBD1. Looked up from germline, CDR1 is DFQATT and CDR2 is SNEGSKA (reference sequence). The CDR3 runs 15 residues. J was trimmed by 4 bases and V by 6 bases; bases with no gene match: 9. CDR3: CSAETGTGVNQPQHF. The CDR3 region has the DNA TGCAGTGCAGAAACCGGGACAGGGGTGAATCAGCCCCAGCATTTT.

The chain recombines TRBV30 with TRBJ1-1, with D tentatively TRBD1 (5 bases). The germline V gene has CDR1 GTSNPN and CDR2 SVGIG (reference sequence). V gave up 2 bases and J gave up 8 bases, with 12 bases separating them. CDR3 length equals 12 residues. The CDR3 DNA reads TGTGCCTGGAGTCTCCCGGGACTCGAAGCTTTCTTT. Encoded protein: CAWSLPGLEAFF. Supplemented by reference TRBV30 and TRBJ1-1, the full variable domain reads SQTIHQWPATLVQPVGSPLSLECTVEGTSNPNLYWYRQAAGRGLQLLFYSVGIGQISSEVPQNLSASRPQDRQFILSSKKLLLSDSGFYLCAWSLPGLEAFFGQGTRLTVV.